This T cell receptor beta chain derives from a study of T cell responses to AZD1222 COVID-19 vaccine. Overall study findings and caveats: Rises in breadth and depth of Spike-specific TCRs came after two AZD1222 doses. Baseline serology detected seropositivity in only six AZD1222 recipients. The sample set comprised mostly white British donors with more females, and clonal diversity was possibly underestimated.

The method was immunoSEQ multiplex PCR; TCRdb's version includes in-frame clones alone and lacks a portion of them. This table has some 50,000 clones, 80% to 90% appearing once. Timing groups of about 4 and about 12 weeks for second doses were pooled. In the case of this clone: Its antigen remains unknown.

Trimming removed 4 bases from V and 11 bases from J, with 23 bases in between. In germline, CDR1 is LGHDT, CDR2 YNNKEL (reference sequence). This CDR3 comprises 15 residues. Sequences were derived from peripheral blood, sampled 28 days after the second AZD1222 dose. The V gene is TRBV3-1 (or the pseudogene TRBV3-2), the J gene TRBJ1-1; D might be TRBD1 (6 bases). This TCR came from an adult who received the AZD1222 COVID-19 vaccine. The CDR3 nucleotides read TGTGCCAGCAGCCGAAACCATCGACAGGCGGCCAACGCTTTCTTT. It yields the protein CASSRNHRQAANAFF.